Each of the 25 T cell receptor beta chains below was sequenced from the same sample in a study of long-term antiretroviral therapy in people with HIV. Survey-level immunoSEQ v3.0 assays were run. Sequenced by immunoSEQ multiplex PCR; TCRdb stores in-frame clones only, minus some. The table lists approximately 15,000 clones, about 80% of them singletons. Sequenced material: unsorted PBMCs, taken 0.1 years after starting antiretroviral therapy. Every receptor here comes from a man younger than 30 with HIV.

In this sample, this clone turned up once. The rearrangement joins TRBV9 to TRBJ1-2; no firm D call. Trimming cost V 0 bases and J 2 bases, with 8 bases left between them. Germline CDR1 and CDR2: SGDLS and YYNGEE. The CDR3 runs to 14 residues. In DNA form, the CDR3 reads TGTGCCAGCAGCGTAGAGGACCAAAACTATGGCTACACCTTC. This encodes CASSVEDQNYGYTF.

The chain employs TRBV4-3 and TRBJ2-7, with D hard to call. CDR3 length: 13 amino acids. The germline V and J ends were trimmed by 0 bases and 2 bases, with 5 bases remaining between them. CDR1 is LGHNA and CDR2 is YSLEER in the germline V gene. As DNA, the CDR3 is TGCGCCAGCAGCCAAGACTTTACCTACGAGCAGTACTTC. Translating it yields CASSQDFTYEQYF.

This chain uses TRBV2 with TRBJ2-7; no firm D call. CDR3 length: 15 amino acids. From germline, CDR1 is SNHLY and CDR2 FYNNEI. Trimming left V 6 bases short and J 5 bases short, with 20 bases between. The CDR3 sequence: CASRATGSPLDEQYF. The CDR3 bases are TGTGCCAGCAGAGCTACGGGCTCCCCCCTCGACGAGCAGTACTTC.

For the CDR3, the DNA is TGTGCCACTCTTGGGACAGGGGCCTACGAGCAGTACTTC. Its protein is CATLGTGAYEQYF. This chain connects TRBV2 to TRBJ2-7; 10 positions agree with TRBD1. This CDR3 comprises 13 residues. CDR1 is SNHLY, CDR2 FYNNEI, per germline. V lost 10 bases, J lost 2 bases, and 5 bases stayed unmatched.

The rearrangement joins TRBV15 to TRBJ2-1; the D gene is possibly TRBD2 (5 bases). CDR1 and CDR2 from the germline V gene are LNHNV and YYDKDF (reference sequence). V was trimmed by 5 bases and J by 8 bases, leaving 13 bases between them. This CDR3 is 13 amino acids long. CDR3 DNA sequence: TGTGCCACCAGCCCTACTAGTACCCATGAGCAGTTCTTC. It specifies CATSPTSTHEQFF.

This sequence joins TRBV5-8 and TRBJ2-7; D is possibly TRBD1 (6 bases). The length of the CDR3 is 15 residues. CDR1 and CDR2 (germline): SGHTS, YDEGEE. Trimming took 1 base from V and 3 from J, leaving 14 bases between them. CDR3 in DNA: TGTGCCAGCAGCTTGTGGACAGAGTGGAACTACGAGCAGTACTTC. Its protein product is CASSLWTEWNYEQYF.

The V and J genes are TRBV19 and TRBJ2-1; D gene unclear. CDR3 length: 14 amino acids. The germline V gene encodes CDR1 LNHDA and CDR2 SQIVND (reference sequence). Trimming left V 7 bases short and J 8 bases short, with 18 bases between. As DNA, the CDR3 is TGTGCCAGTACCTATGGGCCCATCCCCTATGAGCAGTTCTTC. It yields the protein CASTYGPIPYEQFF. Full variable domain (remainder filled in from reference TRBV19 and TRBJ2-1): DGGITQSPKYLFRKEGQNVTLSCEQNLNHDAMYWYRQDPGQGLRLIYYSQIVNDFQKGDIAEGYSVSREKKESFPLTVTSAQKNPTAFYLCASTYGPIPYEQFFGPGTRLTVL.

This chain links TRBV5-4 with TRBJ2-1, with D perhaps matching TRBD2 (5 bases). CDR3 size: 17 residues. V was clipped by 4 bases and J by 7 bases, with 24 bases between them. Germline V lookup: CDR1 SGHNT, CDR2 YYREEE (reference sequence). CDR3 sequence (DNA): TGTGCCAGCAGCCCTGGACTCCCTAGAGAAAGTGGGAATGAGCAGTTCTTC. Translated, it gives CASSPGLPRESGNEQFF.

The chain is built from TRBV9 and TRBJ1-1; no clear D. This CDR3 has 13 residues. Germline assignment: CDR1 SGDLS and CDR2 YYNGEE. The germline V and J ends were trimmed by 2 bases and 3 bases, with 8 bases remaining between them. CDR3 protein: CASSVGVDTEAFF. CDR3 DNA: TGTGCCAGCAGCGTTGGGGTTGACACTGAAGCTTTCTTT.

The chain couples TRBV4-3 to TRBJ2-2; the match to TRBD2 covers 8 bases. This CDR3 region has 16 residues. V was pared by 0 bases and J by 5 bases, with 5 bases of the junction left unmatched. Germline loops: CDR1 LGHNA, CDR2 YSLEER. CDR3 residues: CASSQDWSGSTGELFF. CDR3 DNA sequence: TGCGCCAGCAGCCAAGATTGGAGCGGGAGTACCGGGGAGCTGTTTTTT.

V gene TRBV4-2 combines with J gene TRBJ1-5; D ambiguous. The V end lost 1 base, the J end lost 9 bases, and 13 bases lay between the germline ends. The germline V gene has CDR1 LGHNA and CDR2 YNFKEQ. The CDR3 covers 14 residues. CDR3 region: CASSQVLGTSPQHF. For the CDR3, the DNA is TGTGCCAGCAGCCAAGTTCTGGGTACCTCGCCCCAGCATTTT.

This clone appeared a single time. The chain couples TRBV7-9 to TRBJ1-1; D is uncertain. The V and J ends lost 3 bases and 3 bases respectively, with 5 bases between them. Germline V lookup: CDR1 SEHNR, CDR2 FQNEAQ (reference sequence). The CDR3 totals 12 residues. CDR3 nucleotides: TGTGCCAGCAGCTTCGGGGACACTGAAGCTTTCTTT. It codes for CASSFGDTEAFF.

This chain uses TRBV5-4 with TRBJ2-7; TRBD1 matches 10 bases. J was trimmed by 7 bases and V by 4 bases; bases with no gene match: 8. CDR3 length: 14 residues. The V gene's germline CDR1 is SGHNT and CDR2 YYREEE (reference sequence). For the CDR3, the DNA is TGTGCCAGCAGCGCGACAGGGGGCTTCTATGAGCAGTACTTC. It codes for CASSATGGFYEQYF.

V gene TRBV4-3 combines with J gene TRBJ1-2; D is ambiguous. CDR3 length: 15 amino acids. Trimming cost V 0 bases and J 7 bases, with 15 bases left between them. Per the germline V gene, CDR1 is LGHNA and CDR2 is YSLEER. CDR3: CASSQDGSAILGYTF. CDR3 in DNA: TGCGCCAGCAGCCAAGATGGGTCCGCGATTCTTGGCTACACCTTC.

The chain has TRBV7-9 and TRBJ2-2; TRBD2 agrees at 16 bases. V lost 5 bases, J lost 5 bases, and 5 bases stayed unmatched. CDR3 size: 17 residues. Germline V lookup: CDR1 SEHNR, CDR2 FQNEAQ (reference sequence). The CDR3 DNA follows: TGTGCCAGCAGCCCCGGGACTAGCGGGAGGGTAACCGGGGAGCTGTTTTTT. It encodes CASSPGTSGRVTGELFF.

This chain uses TRBV5-1 with TRBJ2-7; D unclear. The CDR3 sequence is 10 residues long. From germline, CDR1 is SGHRS and CDR2 YFSETQ. The CDR3 protein is CDRRPYEQYF. In DNA form, the CDR3 reads TGCGACCGGCGGCCGTACGAGCAGTACTTC.

The chain links TRBV7-8 to TRBJ2-5; maybe TRBD1 (6 bases). The CDR3 covers 15 residues. V dropped 4 bases and J dropped 5 bases, with 17 bases sitting between them. Germline lookup yields CDR1 SGHVS and CDR2 FQNEAQ. The CDR3 loop is CASSWGFPRGETQYF. CDR3 DNA sequence: TGTGCCAGCAGCTGGGGTTTCCCGAGGGGGGAGACCCAGTACTTC.

V usage is TRBV13 and J usage is TRBJ1-2; no definite D call. Germline V gene lookup returns CDR1 PRHDT and CDR2 FYEKMQ (reference sequence). There are 13 residues in the CDR3. Trimming stripped 2 bases from V and 4 bases from J, with 8 bases between. In DNA form, the CDR3 reads TGTGCCAGCAGCTTATCAGGAGTCTATGGCTACACCTTC. Translation: CASSLSGVYGYTF.

As for this clone: The junction does not match germline at one end; this may be a read error. The rearrangement joins TRBV2 to TRBJ2-7; a weak D match, TRBD1 (5 bases). The CDR3 is made up of 11 amino acids. Germline V gene data show CDR1 as SNHLY and CDR2 as FYNNEI. The CDR3 here is CASSDENRMIF. Here the CDR3 DNA reads TGTGCCAGCAGTGATGAGAACAGGATGATCTTC.

This chain joins TRBV6-5 and TRBJ2-3; TRBD2 matches 10 bases. V lost 6 bases, J lost 5 bases, and 5 bases stayed unmatched. CDR3 length: 14 amino acids. Germline loops: CDR1 MNHEY, CDR2 SVGAGI. CDR3 coding DNA: TGTGCCAGCAGAGAGCGGGGGGGCATAGATACGCAGTATTTT. Its translation: CASRERGGIDTQYF.

This sequence joins TRBV15 and TRBJ1-5, with a weak D call TRBD1 (5 bases). The germline V and J ends were trimmed by 3 bases and 9 bases, with 15 bases remaining between them. CDR3 length: 14 residues. Per the germline V gene, CDR1 is LNHNV and CDR2 is YYDKDF (reference sequence). CDR3 bases: TGTGCCACCAGCAGGGGGGAGGAGGGGCGGCCCCAGCATTTT. Protein product: CATSRGEEGRPQHF.

This chain joins TRBV7-8 and TRBJ2-5, with D possibly being TRBD1 or TRBD2 (6 bases each). V was trimmed by 4 bases and J by 5 bases, leaving 11 bases between them. The CDR3 is 13 residues long. Germline CDR1 reads SGHVS; CDR2 reads FQNEAQ. The CDR3 DNA reads TGTGCCAGCAGCTCCGAAGGGGGGGAGACCCAGTACTTC. Amino acids: CASSSEGGETQYF.

CDR3 sequence reads: CASSGTGANYGYTF. The CDR3 coding sequence is TGTGCCAGCAGTGGCACAGGGGCTAACTATGGCTACACCTTC. The chain combines TRBV2 with TRBJ1-2; TRBD1 matches 7 bases. J gave up 0 bases and V 4 bases, and 2 bases lay outside the gene matches. The CDR3 is made up of 14 amino acids. Germline V CDR1 and CDR2: SNHLY, FYNNEI.

The J gene is TRBJ1-2, the V gene TRBV7-2; D is unresolved. Trimming took 1 base from V and 8 from J, leaving 20 bases between them. The germline gives CDR1 SGHTA, CDR2 FQGNSA. This CDR3 region has 16 residues. The CDR3 nucleotides are TGTGCCAGCAGCTTAGACGCAGTAGGAGACCTGGGAGGCTACACCTTC. Its translation: CASSLDAVGDLGGYTF. Based on the CDR3 plus reference TRBV7-2 and TRBJ1-2, the full variable domain is GAGVSQSPSNKVTEKGKDVELRCDPISGHTALYWYRQSLGQGLEFLIYFQGNSAPDKSGLPSDRFSAERTGGSVSTLTIQRTQQEDSAVYLCASSLDAVGDLGGYTFGSGTRLTVV.

This clone was recorded only once. V and J are TRBV25-1 and TRBJ1-6, with 8 nucleotides matching TRBD1. V shed 3 bases and J 8 bases; nucleotides not matched to a gene: 6. Germline V gene sequence: CDR1 MGHDK, CDR2 SYGVNS. This CDR3 comprises 15 residues. The CDR3 region has the DNA TGTGCCAGCAGTGATGCGGCAGGGGGCTATTCACCCCTCCACTTT. Its translation: CASSDAAGGYSPLHF.